This TCR beta chain derives from a study of human T cells and chemical hapten exposure. TCRdb independently ran MiXCR on the RACE reads; one entry per CDR3 protein. The sample includes roughly 110,000 distinct CDR3 sequences, 12% of them seen just once. Germline V gene lookup returns CDR1 SGHDN and CDR2 FVKESK. V shed 0 bases, J shed 0 bases, and the junction held 11 bases outside the gene matches. This CDR3 has 20 amino acids. General study findings and limits: Expanded TCRs showed more large CDR3 clusters than pre-sensitization or healthy control sets.

Time point in this sample: pre-sensitization, week 0. Treatment specified: therapeutic diphenylcyclopropenone sensitization with weekly scalp DPC. The table lists this clonotype with a few counts. What it binds is not known. This clonotype was obtained from a woman between 50 and 59 years old with alopecia areata. Some clones in this sample may be carry-over from other donors' samples. The starting material was whole blood, obtained in connection with sensitization to the hapten diphenylcyclopropenone (DPC). J is TRBJ2-1 and V is TRBV14, with TRBD2 matching over 10 bases. Here the CDR3 reads CASSQDGSSGSLPSYNEQFF. As DNA, the CDR3 is TGTGCCAGCAGCCAAGATGGCTCTAGCGGGAGTCTCCCCTCCTACAATGAGCAGTTCTTC. Full variable domain (missing parts from reference TRBV14 and TRBJ2-1): EAGVTQFPSHSVIEKGQTVTLRCDPISGHDNLYWYRRVMGKEIKFLLHFVKESKQDESGMPNNRFLAERTGGTYSTLKVQPAELEDSGVYFCASSQDGSSGSLPSYNEQFFGPGTRLTVL.